This section outlines one TCR beta chain sequence together with its context. Its antigen is as yet unknown. Profiled with immunoSEQ multiplex PCR; TCRdb holds only in-frame clones, not every one. The profile shows under 40,000 clones, approximately 91% of them singletons. The trim removed 4 bases at V and 9 bases at J, leaving 6 bases unmatched. There are 14 residues in the CDR3. Germline CDR1 reads MNHNS; CDR2 reads SASEGT. This record comes from a study of T cells in tuberculosis. Study in general: CD1B tetramers identified T cells specific for mycobacterial lipid GMM. Whole-study results and caveats: Shorter CDR3-alpha in active tuberculosis partly drove smaller distances.

The receptor was derived from a donor between 10 and 35 years old with latent tuberculosis or without tuberculosis infection. The J gene is TRBJ2-1, the V gene TRBV6-1; TRBD1 matches at 10 bases. The sequencing input was PBMCs. The CDR3 region is CASSVLDRGSEQFF. The CDR3 nucleotides are TGTGCCAGCAGTGTCTTGGACAGGGGGAGTGAGCAGTTCTTC.